The 25 T cell receptor beta chains below all came from one sample that was sequenced in a study of shared clonotypes between healthy human individuals (dated by TCRdb to 2018 to 2020). The library was prepared using the immunoSEQ multiplex PCR assay. As stored in TCRdb, this immuneACCESS dataset retains in-frame rearrangements with V and J assigned. A fraction of the clones does not appear; measured against another copy, unresolved V genes explain less than half of the discrepancy, and the remainder lacks a known reason. This sample gives over a million clones in total; about 77% of them show up just once. The ten top clones hold over 1.3% of the sample. Sequenced: memory CD4+ T cells sorted from blood. Interpreted using the paper, the cell subset or site label stands for: CD45RA-negative fraction. Receptor source: a man in his late teens or twenties in good health.

V usage is TRBV9 and J usage is TRBJ1-3, with 9 bases that match TRBD1. Per the germline V gene, CDR1 is SGDLS and CDR2 is YYNGEE. The length of the CDR3 is 16 residues. After removal of 3 bases from V and 3 bases from J, the junction contained 7 bases not matched to a gene. CDR3 amino acids: CASSASDRGSGNTIYF. Here the CDR3 DNA reads TGTGCCAGCAGCGCCTCGGACAGGGGTAGTGGAAACACCATATATTTT. The full variable domain, in which reference TRBV9 and TRBJ1-3 provide the parts outside the CDR3, is DSGVTQTPKHLITATGQRVTLRCSPRSGDLSVYWYQQSLDQGLQFLIQYYNGEERAKGNILERFSAQQFPDLHSELNLSSLELGDSALYFCASSASDRGSGNTIYFGEGSWLTVV.

This clone was detected a few times. The V call is TRBV5-6, the J call TRBJ2-1; D gene uncertain. The germline gives CDR1 SGHDT, CDR2 YYEEEE. This CDR3 is 15 amino acids long. V gave up 0 bases and J gave up 0 bases, with 7 bases separating them. The CDR3 sequence: CASSLGYASYNEQFF. CDR3 nucleotides: TGTGCCAGCAGCTTGGGATACGCCTCCTACAATGAGCAGTTCTTC.

The V and J genes are TRBV2 and TRBJ1-5, with unresolved D. CDR3 length equals 16 residues. CDR1 is SNHLY, CDR2 FYNNEI, per germline. V dropped 0 bases and J dropped 2 bases, with 11 bases sitting between them. The CDR3 DNA is TGTGCCAGCAGTGAAGCTAGAGGGAATGGCAATCAGCCCCAGCATTTT. It encodes CASSEARGNGNQPQHF.

About this clone itself: A far larger clone lies a single base away; this is likely a read error. This chain joins TRBV5-1 and TRBJ1-1; D gene unclear. The CDR3 extends over 11 amino acids. Germline-derived CDR1 and CDR2 are SGHRS and YFSETQ. Trimming stripped 3 bases from V and 8 bases from J, with 8 bases between. The CDR3 loop reads CASSSRKEAFF. The CDR3 DNA is TGCGCCAGCAGCTCGAGAAAAGAAGCTTTCTTT.

This clone has only a few counts. Within the sample, other DNA sequences also encode this same CDR3. The V call is TRBV10-3, the J call TRBJ1-1; no reliable D call. CDR1 and CDR2 from the germline V gene are ENHRY and SYGVKD. Trimming took off 3 bases at V and 4 bases at J, with 9 bases between the two ends. This CDR3 has 13 amino acids. CDR3 DNA: TGTGCCATCAGTGAACTGGGTGCCACTGAAGCTTTCTTT. Protein sequence: CAISELGATEAFF.

This chain connects TRBV6-6 to TRBJ1-2; 8 nucleotides match TRBD1. The germline CDR1 and CDR2 sequences are MNHNY and SVGAGI (reference sequence). The CDR3 covers 13 residues. V was clipped by 11 bases and J by 3 bases; unmatched bases: 8. The CDR3 loop reads CAGRPTGDYGYTF. The CDR3 bases are TGTGCCGGACGGCCGACAGGGGACTATGGCTACACCTTC.

This clone was recorded a few times. The chain carries TRBV7-9 and TRBJ2-2; D gene unclear. Germline-derived CDR1 and CDR2 are SEHNR and FQNEAQ (reference sequence). The CDR3 spans 14 residues. The V end was cut by 2 bases, the J end by 7 bases, with 11 bases between. For the CDR3, the DNA is TGTGCCAGCAGCTTATTCGTAGGCATCGGGGAGCTGTTTTTT. It specifies CASSLFVGIGELFF.

The CDR3 nucleotides are TGTGCCAGCAGTTACGGTCGAGCTCGAGAGACCCAGTACTTC. This codes for CASSYGRARETQYF. The V gene is TRBV6-5, the J gene TRBJ2-5; no clear D gene. This CDR3 has 14 amino acids. Germline V lookup: CDR1 MNHEY, CDR2 SVGAGI. The ends were cut back, 2 bases at V and 4 bases at J, with 11 bases in the middle.

This clone came up a few times. The chain couples TRBV10-3 to TRBJ2-5; D ambiguous. The CDR3 sequence is 13 residues long. V was cut by 2 bases and J by 2 bases, with 6 bases left in between. Germline V gene sequence: CDR1 ENHRY, CDR2 SYGVKD. CDR3 sequence reads: CAISEMGQETQYF. The CDR3 DNA reads as TGTGCCATCAGTGAGATGGGACAAGAGACCCAGTACTTC.

J is TRBJ1-1 and V is TRBV6-5, with unresolved D. Germline lookup yields CDR1 MNHEY and CDR2 SVGAGI. Trimming took off 5 bases at V and 1 base at J, with 11 bases between the two ends. There are 14 residues in the CDR3. CDR3: CASSTWTGNTEAFF. CDR3 in DNA: TGTGCCAGCAGTACTTGGACCGGGAACACTGAAGCTTTCTTT.

V is TRBV6-1 and J is TRBJ1-6; no firm D call. The CDR3 contains 14 residues. V dropped 1 base and J dropped 14 bases, with 15 bases sitting between them. Germline-derived CDR1 and CDR2 are MNHNS and SASEGT. In DNA, the CDR3 is TGTGCCAGCAGTGAAGGTAATCTTATGGTAGCCCTCCACTTT. Its translation is CASSEGNLMVALHF.

The chain has TRBV5-1 and TRBJ2-1, with 9 bases that match TRBD2. This CDR3 is 16 amino acids long. V lost 7 bases and J lost 4; bases outside the gene matches: 12. Germline V gene sequence: CDR1 SGHRS, CDR2 YFSETQ. The CDR3 coding sequence is TGCGCCAGCGGGACTAGCTCCTCCGAGGGGTACAATGAGCAGTTCTTC. Translation gives CASGTSSSEGYNEQFF.

The chain joins TRBV15 to TRBJ1-5; D is undetermined. The CDR3 consists of 14 residues. Trimming removed 0 bases from V and 6 bases from J, with 9 bases in between. Germline CDR1 LNHNV, CDR2 YYDKDF (reference sequence). In DNA, the CDR3 is TGTGCCACCAGCAGAGATAATTTCGGTCAGCCCCAGCATTTT. Its translation: CATSRDNFGQPQHF.

This chain joins TRBV2 and TRBJ2-3; D is possibly TRBD2 (6 bases). The ends were cut back, 0 bases at V and 8 bases at J, with 12 bases in the middle. The CDR3 extends over 14 amino acids. From germline, CDR1 is SNHLY and CDR2 FYNNEI. In DNA, the CDR3 is TGTGCCAGCAGTGAAGCGCTGCGGGGTAGTACGCAGTATTTT. Protein product: CASSEALRGSTQYF.

The V and J genes are TRBV19 and TRBJ1-5, with a tentative D call TRBD1 (5 bases). This CDR3 has 18 residues. V lost 5 bases to trimming and J lost 4 bases, with 24 bases between them. Germline CDR1 is LNHDA and CDR2 is SQIVND (reference sequence). The CDR3 DNA is TGTGCCAGTAGTCCCCGGGGTGGCCAGGGCCCGTCAAATCAGCCCCAGCATTTT. This encodes CASSPRGGQGPSNQPQHF.

This rearrangement joins TRBV5-5 to TRBJ1-2; D is uncertain. The germline V gene encodes CDR1 SGHKS and CDR2 YYEKEE (reference sequence). There are 13 residues in the CDR3. V lost 4 bases and J 2 bases, leaving 9 bases between the germline ends. The CDR3 loop reads CASSHGENYGYTF. CDR3 in DNA: TGTGCCAGCAGCCACGGCGAGAACTATGGCTACACCTTC.

V gene TRBV14 combines with J gene TRBJ2-7; tentatively, D is TRBD2 (5 bases). Germline V gene data show CDR1 as SGHDN and CDR2 as FVKESK. This CDR3 has 14 residues. Trimming removed 3 bases from V and 2 bases from J, with 11 bases in between. This CDR3 is CASSQSYGAYEQYF. In DNA form, the CDR3 reads TGTGCCAGCAGCCAGAGCTACGGGGCCTACGAGCAGTACTTC. The complete variable domain, with remaining parts taken from reference TRBV14 and TRBJ2-7, reads EAGVTQFPSHSVIEKGQTVTLRCDPISGHDNLYWYRRVMGKEIKFLLHFVKESKQDESGMPNNRFLAERTGGTYSTLKVQPAELEDSGVYFCASSQSYGAYEQYFGPGTRLTVT.

V and J are TRBV10-3 and TRBJ2-3; D is undetermined. Looked up from germline, CDR1 is ENHRY and CDR2 is SYGVKD. The V and J ends lost 8 bases and 4 bases respectively, with 16 bases between them. The CDR3 has 14 amino acids. DNA of the CDR3: TGTGCCATCGGGAATCCAGACGGAGCAGATACGCAGTATTTT. Its translation is CAIGNPDGADTQYF.

The CDR3: CASRSDRGLYEQYF. The CDR3 bases are TGTGCCAGCAGGTCGGACAGGGGATTATACGAGCAGTACTTC. The chain joins TRBV6-6 to TRBJ2-7; 9 nucleotides align to TRBD1. J lost 4 bases, V lost 6 bases, and 7 bases had no gene match. CDR1 and CDR2 from the germline V gene are MNHNY and SVGAGI (reference sequence). The CDR3 length is 14 residues.

The chain employs TRBV5-1 and TRBJ2-4; TRBD1 matches at 10 bases. Germline values: CDR1 SGHRS, CDR2 YFSETQ. V shed 5 bases, J shed 6 bases, and the junction held 14 bases outside the gene matches. The CDR3 runs to 17 residues. CDR3 in amino acids: CASSPGQGGSIRNIQYF. CDR3 bases: TGCGCCAGCAGTCCTGGACAGGGGGGTTCGATTCGAAACATTCAGTACTTC.

For the CDR3, the DNA is TGTGCCAGTAGTGCCGATTGGGGGGCGAAATACGAGCAGTACTTC. It is translated as CASSADWGAKYEQYF. The V call is TRBV19, the J call TRBJ2-7; D possibly matches TRBD1 or TRBD2 (6 bases each). Germline CDR1 is LNHDA and CDR2 is SQIVND (reference sequence). The V end was cut by 5 bases, the J end by 4 bases, with 18 bases between. The CDR3 is 15 amino acids.

The rearrangement joins TRBV6-6 to TRBJ1-2, with D possibly matching TRBD1 (6 bases). The CDR3 totals 12 residues. Germline V gives CDR1 MNHNY, CDR2 SVGAGI (reference sequence). Trimming took 2 bases from V and 12 from J, leaving 13 bases between them. Here the CDR3 reads CASSYPQGFNTF. For the CDR3, the DNA is TGTGCCAGCAGTTACCCACAGGGTTTCAACACCTTC.

The chain joins TRBV10-3 to TRBJ2-7; possible D gene TRBD1, 5 bases. The V gene lost 6 bases and the J gene lost 5 bases, with 14 bases spanning the gap. This CDR3 has 13 amino acids. Germline-derived CDR1 and CDR2 are ENHRY and SYGVKD. CDR3: CAIRGPGQDEQYF. The CDR3, as DNA: TGTGCCATCAGGGGTCCAGGGCAGGACGAGCAGTACTTC.

The rearrangement joins TRBV5-1 to TRBJ2-2; the D is unclear. V lost 4 bases to trimming and J lost 6 bases, with 10 bases between them. Per germline, CDR1 SGHRS and CDR2 YFSETQ. CDR3 length equals 13 residues. The chain's CDR3 is CASSILGPGELFF. CDR3 DNA: TGCGCCAGCAGCATCCTAGGGCCCGGGGAGCTGTTTTTT.

The chain recombines TRBV4-1 with TRBJ2-3; no clear D gene. The V end was cut by 0 bases, the J end by 6 bases, with 7 bases between. The CDR3 has 13 amino acids. Per the germline V gene, CDR1 is MGHRA and CDR2 is YSYEKL. CDR3 coding DNA: TGCGCCAGCAGCCAAGATATGGGTGATACGCAGTATTTT. Translation: CASSQDMGDTQYF.